The present entry profiles one TCR beta chain with its context. The data stem from a study of blood T cell repertoires in COVID-19. Study at large: Italy, Spain and the United States were the sources of the convalescent and acute COVID-19 samples. PBMCs, B-cell-depleted T cells, or T cells provided the cDNA or gDNA that made up the material.

The CDR3 extends over 16 amino acids. Germline assignment: CDR1 SGHTA and CDR2 FQGTGA. Trimming stripped 5 bases from V and 0 bases from J, with 11 bases between. Authors' analysis steps: How many nucleated cells were present was estimated from reference gene primer amplification. Sequencing was performed with immunoSEQ multiplex PCR; in TCRdb, only in-frame clones are kept and a portion is missing. V and J calls and clone size come straight from that table; D and trimming were deduced from the DNA. This sample carries tens of thousands of clones, around 86% of them seen once, and the ten largest clones take roughly 15%.

The sample was peripheral blood. This sequence joins TRBV7-3 and TRBJ2-6; D may be TRBD1 (6 bases). The TCR originated in an elderly woman with active or convalescent COVID-19. CDR3 sequence (DNA): TGTGCCAGCAGCGAGACAGGCAACTCTGGGGCCAACGTCCTGACTTTC. Protein: CASSETGNSGANVLTF.